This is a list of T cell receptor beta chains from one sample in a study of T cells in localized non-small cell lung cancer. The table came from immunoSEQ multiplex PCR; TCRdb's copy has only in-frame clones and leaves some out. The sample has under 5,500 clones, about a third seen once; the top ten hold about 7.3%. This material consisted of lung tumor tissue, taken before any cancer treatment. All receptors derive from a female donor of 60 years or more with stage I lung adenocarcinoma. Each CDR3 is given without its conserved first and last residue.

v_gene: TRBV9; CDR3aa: ASSERTTYNEQF
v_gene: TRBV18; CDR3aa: ASSPQKGTEAF
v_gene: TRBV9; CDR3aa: ASSESRTRTLSEQY
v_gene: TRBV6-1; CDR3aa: ASSEALGARWLNTEAF
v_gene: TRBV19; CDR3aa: ASSPHRGSPKGSNQPQH
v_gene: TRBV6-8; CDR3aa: ASSSTGDGNTIY
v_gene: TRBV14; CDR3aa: ASSQGAGANTEAF
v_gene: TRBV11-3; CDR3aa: ASSSRTNNSPLH
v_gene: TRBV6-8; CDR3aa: ASSTEGQETQY
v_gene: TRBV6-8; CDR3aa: ASTRQGDLVNTIY
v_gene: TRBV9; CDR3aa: ASSFYRGGGTEAF
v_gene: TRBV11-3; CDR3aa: ASSSPTGNTEAF
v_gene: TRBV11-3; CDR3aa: ASSGGGGGTGAFLYGYT
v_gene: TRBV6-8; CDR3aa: ASSYGGLAQRYEQY
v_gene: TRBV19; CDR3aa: ASRESALNTEAF
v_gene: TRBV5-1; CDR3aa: ASAWGADSYEQY
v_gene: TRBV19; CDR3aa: ASNINSAGDTQY
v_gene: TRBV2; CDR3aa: ASRQGAIGYT
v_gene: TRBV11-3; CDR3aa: ASSLDGRENQPQH
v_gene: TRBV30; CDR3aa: AYKGGLRELSYEQY
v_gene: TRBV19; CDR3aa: ASSIEGTGGANTEAF
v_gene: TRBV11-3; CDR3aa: ASSPRGPGGSNTIY
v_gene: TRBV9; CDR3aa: ASSGQGAGYEQF
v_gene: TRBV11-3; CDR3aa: ASSLGRTGGADTQY
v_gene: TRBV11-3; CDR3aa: ASSPGGTAIYGQY
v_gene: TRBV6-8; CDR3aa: ASTKRRGGGTDTQY
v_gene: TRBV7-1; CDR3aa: ASRPQGNTEAF
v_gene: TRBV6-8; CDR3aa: ASSDGGGLHTDTQY
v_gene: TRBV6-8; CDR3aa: ASRPGLAVTGELF
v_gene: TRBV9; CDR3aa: ASIATNEKLF
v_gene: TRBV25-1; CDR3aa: ASSIQGGMDSPLH
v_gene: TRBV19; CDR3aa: ASNKGLNTEAF
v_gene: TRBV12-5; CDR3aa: ASGLGLAGLIYNEQF
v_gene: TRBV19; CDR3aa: ASSIGGAALGSPLH
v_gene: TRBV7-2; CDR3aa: ASSRTGESPLH
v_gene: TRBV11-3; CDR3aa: ASSLGGGPGEQY
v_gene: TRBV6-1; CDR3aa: ASSEALDIQY
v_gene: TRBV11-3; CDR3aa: ASTPAGLTGETQY
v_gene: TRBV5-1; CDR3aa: ASSLAMTDSRTEAF
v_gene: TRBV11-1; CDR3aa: ASSTGKENQPQH
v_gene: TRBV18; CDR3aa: ASSKTEISYEQY
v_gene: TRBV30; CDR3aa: AWSVWADNTGELF